A single sample is the source of the 16 T cell receptor beta chains below, sequenced in a study of a mutant IDH1 vaccine in newly diagnosed glioma. Time point noted: week 47, end of study. Doses of 300 ug of mutant IDH1 20-mer peptide were given with topical imiquimod. Their target antigens are unknown. Using immunoSEQ multiplex PCR, the repertoire was profiled, and TCRdb retains in-frame clones only, with some absent. This table holds approximately 37,000 clones, roughly 82% found once. Sequenced here: PBMCs, sampled from a glioma patient whose treatment included an IDH1 peptide vaccine. The receptor source for this set is a young man with glioma. Some clones in this sample may be carry-over from other donors' samples.

The V call is TRBV18, the J call TRBJ1-2; 9 bases are a match to TRBD1. CDR3 length: 14 residues. Trimming removed 2 bases from V and 7 bases from J; junction bases left unmatched: 5. Germline V gives CDR1 KGHSH, CDR2 LQKENI. In DNA form, the CDR3 reads TGTGCCAGCTCACCAACAGGGGGCGCGGGTGGCTACACCTTC. Its protein is CASSPTGGAGGYTF.

The chain combines TRBV7-9 with TRBJ1-2, with 8 bases identical to TRBD1. CDR1 and CDR2 from the germline V gene are SEHNR and FQNEAQ (reference sequence). CDR3 length: 16 residues. Trimming at V came to 0 bases and at J to 0 bases, leaving 3 bases not matched to a gene. The CDR3 is CASSLAQGATNYGYTF. The CDR3 DNA follows: TGTGCCAGCAGCTTAGCGCAGGGGGCGACTAACTATGGCTACACCTTC. The full variable domain, in which reference TRBV7-9 and TRBJ1-2 provide the parts outside the CDR3, is DTGVSQNPRHKITKRGQNVTFRCDPISEHNRLYWYRQTLGQGPEFLTYFQNEAQLEKSRLLSDRFSAERPKGSFSTLEIQRTEQGDSAMYLCASSLAQGATNYGYTFGSGTRLTVV.

In its sample, this clone was seen a few times. The genes are TRBV11-3 and TRBJ2-1; no clear D gene. The CDR3 is made up of 13 amino acids. V was trimmed by 0 bases and J by 4 bases, leaving 4 bases between them. Germline CDR1 and CDR2: SGHNT and YENEEA. CDR3 residues: CASSLERYNEQFF. CDR3 coding DNA: TGTGCCAGCAGCTTAGAGCGGTACAATGAGCAGTTCTTC.

The J gene is TRBJ2-7, the V gene TRBV30; D gene unclear. Trimming took 5 bases from V and 3 from J, leaving 8 bases between them. The CDR3 has 11 amino acids. Germline V gene data show CDR1 as GTSNPN and CDR2 as SVGIG (reference sequence). The CDR3 DNA reads TGTGCCTGGGGGTGGGGCTACGAGCAGTACTTC. Its translation: CAWGWGYEQYF.

This chain uses TRBV6-6 with TRBJ1-3, with D perhaps TRBD1 (6 bases). This CDR3 contains 14 residues. The germline V and J ends were trimmed by 6 bases and 4 bases, with 13 bases remaining between them. The V gene's germline CDR1 is MNHNY and CDR2 SVGAGI (reference sequence). CDR3 loop: CASRLGGAGNTIYF. The CDR3 region has the DNA TGTGCCAGCAGGCTGGGGGGGGCAGGAAACACCATATATTTT.

The chain is built from TRBV7-2 and TRBJ2-7, with 10 positions matching TRBD2. CDR1 is SGHTA, CDR2 FQGNSA, per germline. This CDR3 region has 15 residues. V lost 6 bases to trimming and J lost 2 bases; unmatched junction nucleotides: 7. CDR3 in DNA: TGTGCCAGCAGAGTAGGGCTAGCGGGAGCCTACGAGCAGTACTTC. Amino acids: CASRVGLAGAYEQYF.

This chain links TRBV2 with TRBJ1-1; D is unclear. In germline, CDR1 is SNHLY, CDR2 FYNNEI. The CDR3 has 14 residues. With 6 bases removed from V and 8 bases from J, the gap between germline ends came to 19 bases. As DNA, the CDR3 is TGTGCCAGCAGAGAATTTAAGAGGGTACAGGAAGCTTTCTTT. Amino acid sequence: CASREFKRVQEAFF.

V usage is TRBV5-1 and J usage is TRBJ1-1, with D uncertain. V was trimmed by 2 bases and J by 3 bases, leaving 14 bases between them. There are 15 residues in the CDR3. Per germline, CDR1 SGHRS and CDR2 YFSETQ. Written as DNA, the CDR3 is TGCGCCAGCAGCTTCGGAGGGATCAGTTACACTGAAGCTTTCTTT. This gives the protein CASSFGGISYTEAFF. Full variable domain (remainder filled in from reference TRBV5-1 and TRBJ1-1): KAGVTQTPRYLIKTRGQQVTLSCSPISGHRSVSWYQQTPGQGLQFLFEYFSETQRNKGNFPGRFSGRQFSNSRSEMNVSTLELGDSALYLCASSFGGISYTEAFFGQGTRLTVV.

This clone came up a few times. The rearrangement joins TRBV30 to TRBJ2-7; a weak D match, TRBD1 (6 bases). With 3 bases removed from V and 3 bases from J, the gap between germline ends came to 15 bases. The CDR3 spans 14 residues. Per the germline V gene, CDR1 is GTSNPN and CDR2 is SVGIG (reference sequence). Here the CDR3 reads CAWSAAGALYEQYF. CDR3 DNA: TGTGCCTGGAGCGCCGCAGGGGCCCTCTACGAGCAGTACTTC.

V gene TRBV29-1 combines with J gene TRBJ1-1; 9 positions agree with TRBD1. The CDR3 extends over 19 amino acids. CDR1 is SQVTM, CDR2 ANQGSEA, per germline. The V segment lost 2 bases and the J segment 4 bases; nucleotides outside the gene matches: 20. DNA for the CDR3: TGCAGCGTTGAACCCGTCGCCCGGGACAGGGAGTCCTTTATCACTGAAGCTTTCTTT. Amino acid sequence: CSVEPVARDRESFITEAFF.

The rearrangement links TRBV5-1 to TRBJ2-3, with 13 bases fitting TRBD2. Germline lookup yields CDR1 SGHRS and CDR2 YFSETQ. The CDR3 totals 16 residues. Trimming removed 3 bases from V and 2 bases from J; junction bases left unmatched: 3. In DNA form, the CDR3 reads TGCGCCAGCAGCTCGGGACTAGCGGGACACACAGATACGCAGTATTTT. Translating gives CASSSGLAGHTDTQYF.

The chain joins TRBV28 to TRBJ1-5, with 7 bases fitting TRBD1. V lost 10 bases, J lost 6 bases, and 6 bases stayed unmatched. In germline, CDR1 is MDHEN, CDR2 SYDVKM. This CDR3 has 12 residues. CDR3 nucleotides: TGTGCCACTCGACAGGGCGGTCAGCCCCAGCATTTT. This translates into CATRQGGQPQHF.

The chain joins TRBV18 to TRBJ2-7, with D perhaps assigned TRBD1 or TRBD2 (5 bases each). Germline assignment: CDR1 KGHSH and CDR2 LQKENI. The V end lost 3 bases, the J end lost 4 bases, and 16 bases lay between the germline ends. This CDR3 has 15 amino acids. The CDR3 DNA follows: TGTGCCAGCTCACCCGTCGGGGCCGGAATTTACGAGCAGTACTTC. Translated: CASSPVGAGIYEQYF.

The DNA for the CDR3 is TGCGCCAGCAGCTACCTAGCGGTTAGCTCCTACGAGCAGTACTTC. It encodes CASSYLAVSSYEQYF. The rearrangement uses TRBV5-1 and TRBJ2-7; 7 bases fit TRBD2. The ends lost 3 bases at V and 0 bases at J; junction bases unmatched: 6. The CDR3 has 15 residues. Germline CDR1 is SGHRS and CDR2 is YFSETQ.

This chain uses TRBV7-9 with TRBJ1-3, with D maybe TRBD1 (5 bases). Trimming removed 0 bases at V and 5 bases at J, with 17 bases between. CDR3 length: 17 amino acids. Germline V gene data show CDR1 as SEHNR and CDR2 as FQNEAQ (reference sequence). The CDR3 DNA sequence: TGTGCCAGCAGCTTAGCCGCGGGGGGATTGGAAAGAAACACCATATATTTT. Its protein product is CASSLAAGGLERNTIYF.

This rearrangement joins TRBV11-2 to TRBJ1-1; D call uncertain. CDR1 is SGHAT, CDR2 FQNNGV, per germline. This CDR3 has 16 amino acids. V was pared by 0 bases and J by 5 bases, with 16 bases between. CDR3 amino acids: CASSLEIGPVGTEAFF. CDR3 coding DNA: TGTGCCAGCAGCTTAGAGATAGGGCCGGTGGGGACTGAAGCTTTCTTT.